This TCR beta chain was documented in a study of beta chain features in type 1 diabetes. Expressed TCRB transcripts were sequenced, since all the RNA that had been isolated was reverse transcribed. Produced via immunoSEQ multiplex PCR; TCRdb's table is partial and in-frame only. The table has approximately 380,000 clones, approximately 16% seen once; the top ten hold 0.019%. Cell sorting via CD45RO/CCR7/CD25/CD127/CD95/CD27 was performed to obtain CD4+ naive, central memory, regulatory and stem cell-like memory cells. Broader study findings: Shorter TCRB CDR3s, moderately but significantly so, marked every one of the four CD4+ subsets in Type 1 diabetes patients. Over-representation of high TCR-expressing cells was a possible consequence of cDNA sequencing.

This clone came up a few times. Antigen unknown. Sequences were obtained from naive CD4+ T cells from blood. This clonotype originated in a woman aged 18-29 years in good health.

This CDR3 is CASSERLRENEQYF. The CDR3 DNA sequence: TGTGCCAGCAGCGAGAGATTGAGGGAGAACGAGCAGTACTTC. The chain combines TRBV7-8 with TRBJ2-7; D possibly corresponds to TRBD2 (5 bases). V lost 5 bases and J 5 bases, leaving 16 bases between the germline ends. Germline loops: CDR1 SGHVS, CDR2 FQNEAQ. This CDR3 region has 14 residues.